What follows are 27 T cell receptor beta chains derived from one specimen sequenced in a study of metastatic and nonmetastatic thyroid tumors. TCRdb reassembled clones from the PCR reads with MiXCR. The data hold fewer than 11,000 clones, with about 30% observed a single time. No patient had received any treatment before thyroid surgery. Sequencing was performed on tumor tissue. Receptors originate from a female donor with papillary thyroid cancer or a benign thyroid nodule (not recorded which). Some clones in this sample may be carry-over from other donors' samples.

This clone is medium-sized (0.01 to 0.1%). The rearrangement links TRBV18 to TRBJ1-1; possibly TRBD1 for D (5 bases). Germline V lookup: CDR1 KGHSH, CDR2 LQKENI. CDR3 length: 13 amino acids. With 6 bases removed from V and 0 bases from J, the gap between germline ends came to 8 bases. In DNA form, the CDR3 reads TGTGCCAGCTCCGACAGCATGAACACTGAAGCTTTCTTT. It translates to CASSDSMNTEAFF.

The J gene is TRBJ2-3, the V gene TRBV5-4, with TRBD2 matching over 9 bases. Per the germline V gene, CDR1 is SGHNT and CDR2 is YYREEE (reference sequence). CDR3 size: 15 residues. Trimming took 5 bases from V and 1 from J; bases not matched to a gene: 5. The CDR3 bases are TGTGCCAGCAGAGTTAGCGGGGGCCGCACAGATACGCAGTATTTT. Residues: CASRVSGGRTDTQYF.

This clone was picked up a small number of times. A much larger clone is a single base away; this may be a read error. In the same sample, other DNA sequences code for this CDR3. The chain couples TRBV11-1 to TRBJ2-5, with TRBD2 identical over 13 bases. Germline loops: CDR1 SGHAT, CDR2 FQDESV (reference sequence). The V and J ends lost 6 bases and 5 bases, in that order; junction bases with no gene match: 12. CDR3 length: 17 residues. Here the CDR3 reads CASRYGTSGMRQETQYF. CDR3 DNA: TGTGCCAGCAGATATGGGACTAGCGGGATGAGGCAGGAGACCCAGTACTTC.

The V call is TRBV3-1, the J call TRBJ1-5, with D unresolved. The V end lost 1 base, the J end lost 0 bases, and 7 bases lay between the germline ends. The CDR3 runs 15 residues. The germline CDR1 and CDR2 sequences are LGHDT and YNNKEL (reference sequence). The CDR3 is CASSQGWDSNQPQHF. The CDR3 nucleotides are TGTGCCAGCAGCCAAGGGTGGGATAGCAATCAGCCCCAGCATTTT.

This clone is medium-sized in the sample. This chain joins TRBV6-1 and TRBJ1-1; D may be TRBD1 (5 bases). V was trimmed by 11 bases and J by 2 bases, leaving 15 bases between them. CDR3 length equals 13 residues. The germline CDR1 and CDR2 sequences are MNHNS and SASEGT. The CDR3 is CAGSVWTNTEAFF. The CDR3 bases are TGTGCCGGATCAGTGTGGACAAACACTGAAGCTTTCTTT.

The chain carries TRBV30 and TRBJ2-3; TRBD2 agrees at 8 bases. Per germline, CDR1 GTSNPN and CDR2 SVGIG (reference sequence). Trimming at V came to 3 bases and at J to 9 bases, leaving 11 bases not matched to a gene. The CDR3 consists of 14 residues. CDR3 DNA sequence: TGTGCCTGGAGGAGAAGCGGGAGACCTGGGACGCAGTATTTT. Translation: CAWRRSGRPGTQYF.

This clone is classed as medium-sized. The rearrangement joins TRBV6-1 to TRBJ1-2; D gene unclear. The CDR3 consists of 14 residues. Germline CDR1 MNHNS, CDR2 SASEGT. The V end lost 5 bases, the J end lost 8 bases, and 18 bases lay between the germline ends. The CDR3 spells CASSKRGRKGGYTF. The CDR3 nucleotides are TGTGCCAGCAGTAAAAGAGGACGGAAGGGAGGCTACACCTTC.

This clone appeared a few times. The chain has TRBV30 and TRBJ1-5, with a weak D call TRBD1 (6 bases). Germline assignment: CDR1 GTSNPN and CDR2 SVGIG (reference sequence). CDR3 length: 13 residues. Trimming shortened V by 0 bases and J by 4 bases, and 7 bases separated the two germline ends. The CDR3 region is CAWSVQGNQPQHF. For the CDR3, the DNA is TGTGCCTGGAGTGTACAGGGTAATCAGCCCCAGCATTTT. Full variable domain (missing parts from reference TRBV30 and TRBJ1-5): SQTIHQWPATLVQPVGSPLSLECTVEGTSNPNLYWYRQAAGRGLQLLFYSVGIGQISSEVPQNLSASRPQDRQFILSSKKLLLSDSGFYLCAWSVQGNQPQHFGDGTRLSIL.

A word on this clone: The junction shows a germline mismatch at one end, possibly a read error. The chain couples TRBV11-2 to TRBJ2-7; D remains ambiguous. The CDR3 is 18 amino acids. Germline CDR1 SGHAT, CDR2 FQNNGV. The CDR3 protein is CAISLDPAVSETLYEQYF. CDR3 DNA: TGTGCCATCAGCTTGGACCCGGCGGTATCGGAGACGCTCTACGAGCAGTACTTC. Combining the CDR3 with reference TRBV11-2 and TRBJ2-7 gives the whole variable domain EAGVAQSPRYKIIEKRQSVAFWCNPISGHATLYWYQQILGQGPKLLIQFQNNGVVDDSQLPKDRFSAERLKGVDSTLKIQPAKLEDSAVYLCAISLDPAVSETLYEQYFGPGTRLTVT.

V usage is TRBV5-1 and J usage is TRBJ2-7; D possibly corresponds to TRBD2 (5 bases). This CDR3 comprises 14 residues. Germline CDR1 is SGHRS and CDR2 is YFSETQ. Trimming took off 2 bases at V and 4 bases at J, with 13 bases between the two ends. CDR3 amino acids: CASSLVLGGYEQYF. CDR3 DNA: TGCGCCAGCAGCTTAGTACTAGGCGGGTACGAGCAGTACTTC. Using reference TRBV5-1 and TRBJ2-7 for the parts outside the CDR3, the full variable domain is KAGVTQTPRYLIKTRGQQVTLSCSPISGHRSVSWYQQTPGQGLQFLFEYFSETQRNKGNFPGRFSGRQFSNSRSEMNVSTLELGDSALYLCASSLVLGGYEQYFGPGTRLTVT.

This chain uses TRBV20-1 with TRBJ1-6; 11 nucleotides match TRBD1. This CDR3 has 16 amino acids. Trimming removed 4 bases from V and 10 bases from J; junction bases left unmatched: 12. Germline V gene data show CDR1 as DFQATT and CDR2 as SNEGSKA (reference sequence). The CDR3 sequence is CSATKIGQGARSPLHF. The CDR3 DNA reads as TGCAGTGCTACCAAAATCGGACAGGGGGCAAGGTCACCCCTCCACTTT.

The rearrangement joins TRBV27 to TRBJ2-2; D is uncertain. The CDR3 extends over 16 amino acids. Trimming removed 2 bases from V and 1 base from J, with 11 bases in between. Germline V gene lookup returns CDR1 MNHEY and CDR2 SMNVEV (reference sequence). CDR3 DNA: TGTGCCAGCAGTTTAGTGACATGGGGGAACACCGGGGAGCTGTTTTTT. It is translated as CASSLVTWGNTGELFF.

This clone was observed a handful of times. CDR3 sequence reads: CARRLMGPGYTF. DNA of the CDR3: TGCGCCAGGAGACTTATGGGGCCCGGCTACACCTTC. The chain joins TRBV10-1 to TRBJ1-2; D is perhaps TRBD1 (5 bases). The CDR3 is 12 amino acids. The germline V gene encodes CDR1 WNHNN and CDR2 SYGVQD (reference sequence). The V and J ends lost 9 bases and 8 bases respectively, with 16 bases between them.

This clone is categorized as medium-sized. The chain combines TRBV6-1 with TRBJ1-2; 8 nucleotides match TRBD1. CDR3 length: 15 amino acids. With 3 bases clipped from V and 4 bases from J, the junction kept 7 bases outside the gene matches. Germline values: CDR1 MNHNS, CDR2 SASEGT. CDR3 bases: TGTGCCAGCAGTGATCGACAGGGGTATAGCTATGGCTACACCTTC. Translated: CASSDRQGYSYGYTF.

J is TRBJ2-7 and V is TRBV25-1; 7 bases align to TRBD1. The CDR3 is 14 residues long. Germline loops: CDR1 MGHDK, CDR2 SYGVNS. Trimming cost V 8 bases and J 1 base; bases outside gene matches: 8. The CDR3 DNA is TGTGCCAGCGGGACCGGGACAGAGTCCTACGAGCAGTACTTC. Translation gives CASGTGTESYEQYF.

The chain uses TRBV7-9 and TRBJ2-7; D call uncertain. With 3 bases removed from V and 5 bases from J, the gap between germline ends came to 5 bases. The CDR3 consists of 11 residues. Per germline, CDR1 SEHNR and CDR2 FQNEAQ (reference sequence). CDR3 amino acids: CASSFGHEQYF. For the CDR3, the DNA is TGTGCCAGCAGCTTCGGCCACGAGCAGTACTTC.

The rearrangement uses TRBV5-1 and TRBJ2-7, with D unclear. V was clipped by 1 base and J by 0 bases, with 5 bases between them. Germline V gene lookup returns CDR1 SGHRS and CDR2 YFSETQ. The CDR3 has 13 amino acids. The CDR3 protein is CASSLTDSYEQYF. The CDR3 DNA reads TGCGCCAGCAGCTTGACCGACTCCTACGAGCAGTACTTC.

This clone was seen a few times. This chain links TRBV6-1 with TRBJ2-1; TRBD1 matches 7 bases. Losses at the gene ends were 6 bases for V and 4 bases for J; bases not matched to a gene: 12. This CDR3 is 16 amino acids long. Germline CDR1 reads MNHNS; CDR2 reads SASEGT. The CDR3 DNA follows: TGTGCCAGCAGAATTCCAACCGGGACAGTATACAATGAGCAGTTCTTC. This codes for CASRIPTGTVYNEQFF.

This clone was found a few times. This chain uses TRBV6-5 with TRBJ1-2, with D hard to call. Germline CDR1 is MNHEY and CDR2 is SVGAGI. This CDR3 is 15 amino acids long. V shed 4 bases and J shed 4 bases, with 16 bases lying between them. DNA of the CDR3: TGTGCCAGCAGTTCCTTTATTTCGGGTCCCTATGGCTACACCTTC. As protein: CASSSFISGPYGYTF.

This clone was recorded at least ten times. V usage is TRBV9 and J usage is TRBJ2-2; D not resolved. V lost 0 bases to trimming and J lost 7 bases, with 10 bases between them. Germline loops: CDR1 SGDLS, CDR2 YYNGEE. The CDR3 covers 14 residues. The DNA of the CDR3 is TGTGCCAGCAGCGTAGTGGGTTGGGGCGGGGAGCTGTTTTTT. Translating gives CASSVVGWGGELFF.

This clone turned up a few times. The rearrangement links TRBV19 to TRBJ1-2; D call uncertain. The ends were cut back, 3 bases at V and 6 bases at J, with 11 bases in the middle. The CDR3 consists of 13 residues. Germline V gives CDR1 LNHDA, CDR2 SQIVND (reference sequence). In nucleotides, the CDR3 is TGTGCCAGTAGTATGGGGTGGACGGATGGCTACACCTTC. It codes for CASSMGWTDGYTF.

The rearrangement joins TRBV20-1 to TRBJ1-5; D remains unclear. The germline V gene encodes CDR1 DFQATT and CDR2 SNEGSKA (reference sequence). This CDR3 is built from 14 residues. Deletions cut 3 bases from V and 4 bases from J, with 13 bases between. The chain's CDR3 is CSASFSGLNQPQHF. Written as DNA, the CDR3 is TGCAGTGCTAGTTTTTCAGGTTTAAATCAGCCCCAGCATTTT.

This chain links TRBV3-1 with TRBJ2-2; D ambiguous. The CDR3 has 11 amino acids. Germline V gene data show CDR1 as LGHDT and CDR2 as YNNKEL (reference sequence). Trimming left V 5 bases short and J 8 bases short, with 6 bases between. The CDR3 bases are TGTGCCAGCAGCAAACAGGGGGAGCTGTTTTTT. Translating it yields CASSKQGELFF.

This clone is termed medium-sized. J is TRBJ2-7 and V is TRBV5-1, with no clear D. Germline CDR1 reads SGHRS; CDR2 reads YFSETQ. V dropped 3 bases and J dropped 4 bases, with 11 bases sitting between them. There are 13 residues in the CDR3. CDR3: CASSWTGHYEQYF. In DNA, the CDR3 is TGCGCCAGCAGCTGGACGGGCCATTACGAGCAGTACTTC.

In DNA, the CDR3 is TGTGCCAGCATGCCCGGACTTGGGGGAAATTCACCCCTCCACTTT. Its translation is CASMPGLGGNSPLHF. This sequence joins TRBV6-1 and TRBJ1-6; D is possibly TRBD1 (5 bases). CDR1 and CDR2 (germline): MNHNS, SASEGT. V was cut by 7 bases and J by 7 bases, with 17 bases left in between. The CDR3 spans 15 residues.

This clone was seen a few times. The chain carries TRBV27 and TRBJ2-2, with D tentatively TRBD2 (6 bases). Trimming pared 6 bases from V and 8 bases from J, leaving 10 bases between. Germline CDR1 is MNHEY and CDR2 is SMNVEV (reference sequence). The CDR3 contains 12 residues. DNA for the CDR3: TGTGCCAGCAGCCCGGGAGCAGGGGAGCTGTTTTTT. It specifies CASSPGAGELFF.

The chain joins TRBV4-1 to TRBJ1-2; 10 bases line up with TRBD1. The germline V gene has CDR1 MGHRA and CDR2 YSYEKL. The length of the CDR3 is 14 residues. The ends lost 4 bases at V and 8 bases at J; junction bases unmatched: 7. CDR3 sequence reads: CASSPLDRGQGYTF. The DNA for the CDR3 is TGCGCCAGCAGCCCCCTCGACAGGGGGCAGGGCTACACCTTC.